This TCR beta chain derives from a study of cytomegalovirus exposure and HLA in healthy donors. About the study: Roughly 179 million T cells yielded more than 90 million unique TCR beta sequences, as an earlier analysis found. Counted in an early data release were about 85 million unique TCRs from HLA-typed donors.

Of note for this clone: Antigen unknown.

PCR was performed using 60 Vbeta and 13 Jbeta primers. The protocol was immunoSEQ multiplex PCR, while the TCRdb copy is restricted to in-frame clones and leaves out a portion. This table has about 70,000 clones, around 74% appearing once. Study-level findings and limits: Among TCR sequences, most were rare, though some public TCRs appeared in many donors. TCR beta chain V- and J-gene trimming was linked, in a later analysis, to a missense variant in DCLRE1C.

Trimming shortened V by 6 bases and J by 0 bases, and 9 bases separated the two germline ends. The CDR3 sequence is 15 residues long. The germline V gene has CDR1 SNHLY and CDR2 FYNNEI. The chain joins TRBV2 to TRBJ1-6; no firm D call. What was sequenced was PBMCs. The clonotype was recovered from a woman aged 60 to 75 in good health and CMV-seropositive. CDR3 residues: CASREKSSYNSPLHF. The CDR3, as DNA: TGTGCCAGCAGAGAAAAGAGCTCCTATAATTCACCCCTCCACTTT.